These 6 T cell receptor beta chains share one sample of origin, sequenced in a study of vaccination effects on CD4 cells after COVID-19 (dated by TCRdb to 2021 to 2024). After around 10 days of culture, CD4+ T cells were isolated with the EasySep CD4+ T cell isolation kit. Convalescent patients had PCR-confirmed SARS-CoV-2 infection between March and December 2020, before Alpha, Beta and Delta variants emerged in the United States. Each participant received two doses of an mRNA SARS-CoV-2 vaccine, either BNT162b2 or mRNA-1273. Library preparation used the immunoSEQ multiplex PCR assay. The immuneACCESS repertoire file appears here via TCRdb, limited to in-frame rearrangements. These files lack a portion of the clones; in checked studies, under half of the deficit traces to unresolved V genes, and the cause of the others is not known. The sample table shows 35,000 to 55,000 clones, and over 60% are seen once. Of the sample, roughly 3.5% is held by the ten largest clones.

These receptors lack a known antigen. Sequenced here: CD4+ T cells from PBMCs cultured without peptide, sampled after COVID-19 vaccination. Receptor source: a human donor who had a prior SARS-CoV-2 infection.

This clone was recorded only once. The chain is built from TRBV20-1 and TRBJ2-7; D remains ambiguous. V lost 4 bases to trimming and J lost 4 bases, with 14 bases between them. The CDR3 is 13 amino acids. The germline CDR1 and CDR2 sequences are DFQATT and SNEGSKA (reference sequence). CDR3 bases: TGCAGTGCTACTGACCGACCCGGGTACGAGCAGTACTTC. Translated: CSATDRPGYEQYF.

This sequence joins TRBV24-1 and TRBJ1-1; perhaps TRBD1 as D (5 bases). The germline V gene encodes CDR1 KGHDR and CDR2 SFDVKD. The CDR3 loop spans 13 amino acids. The V end was cut by 12 bases, the J end by 1 base, with 14 bases between. Here the CDR3 reads CAAPLGRNTEAFF. The CDR3 coding sequence is TGTGCCGCTCCTTTGGGACGGAACACTGAAGCTTTCTTT.

This clone turned up a few times. The rearrangement joins TRBV19 to TRBJ2-1; D remains unclear. The V gene lost 5 bases and the J gene lost 0 bases, with 14 bases spanning the gap. The germline CDR1 and CDR2 sequences are LNHDA and SQIVND (reference sequence). The CDR3 spans 16 residues. CDR3 region: CASSPNRRSSYNEQFF. CDR3 in DNA: TGTGCCAGTAGTCCCAATCGGCGGAGCTCCTACAATGAGCAGTTCTTC. Full variable domain (outside the CDR3, taken from reference TRBV19 and TRBJ2-1): DGGITQSPKYLFRKEGQNVTLSCEQNLNHDAMYWYRQDPGQGLRLIYYSQIVNDFQKGDIAEGYSVSREKKESFPLTVTSAQKNPTAFYLCASSPNRRSSYNEQFFGPGTRLTVL.

The genes are TRBV7-3 and TRBJ1-1; perhaps TRBD1 as D (6 bases). The germline V and J ends were trimmed by 4 bases and 9 bases, with 12 bases remaining between them. Germline V gene sequence: CDR1 SGHTA, CDR2 FQGTGA. The CDR3 is made up of 12 amino acids. CDR3 in amino acids: CASSSATGQAFF. In DNA, the CDR3 is TGTGCCAGCAGCTCCGCGACAGGCCAAGCTTTCTTT.

The J gene is TRBJ1-6, the V gene TRBV23-1, with D possibly TRBD1 on 5 matching bases. TRBV23-1 is filed as an ORF, its function uncertain. V shed 4 bases and J shed 6 bases, with 13 bases lying between them. This CDR3 contains 15 residues. CDR3 coding DNA: TGCGCCAGCAGTCTCAGGGAAGCCGGTAATTCACCCCTCCACTTT. Its protein is CASSLREAGNSPLHF.

This chain connects TRBV7-2 to TRBJ1-6; tentatively, D is TRBD1 (5 bases). The CDR3 sequence is 14 residues long. Germline CDR1 and CDR2: SGHTA and FQGNSA. V shed 5 bases and J shed 9 bases, with 14 bases lying between them. The CDR3 protein is CASSPQGRRSPLHF. The CDR3 DNA reads TGTGCCAGCAGCCCTCAGGGAAGGCGTTCACCCCTCCACTTT.